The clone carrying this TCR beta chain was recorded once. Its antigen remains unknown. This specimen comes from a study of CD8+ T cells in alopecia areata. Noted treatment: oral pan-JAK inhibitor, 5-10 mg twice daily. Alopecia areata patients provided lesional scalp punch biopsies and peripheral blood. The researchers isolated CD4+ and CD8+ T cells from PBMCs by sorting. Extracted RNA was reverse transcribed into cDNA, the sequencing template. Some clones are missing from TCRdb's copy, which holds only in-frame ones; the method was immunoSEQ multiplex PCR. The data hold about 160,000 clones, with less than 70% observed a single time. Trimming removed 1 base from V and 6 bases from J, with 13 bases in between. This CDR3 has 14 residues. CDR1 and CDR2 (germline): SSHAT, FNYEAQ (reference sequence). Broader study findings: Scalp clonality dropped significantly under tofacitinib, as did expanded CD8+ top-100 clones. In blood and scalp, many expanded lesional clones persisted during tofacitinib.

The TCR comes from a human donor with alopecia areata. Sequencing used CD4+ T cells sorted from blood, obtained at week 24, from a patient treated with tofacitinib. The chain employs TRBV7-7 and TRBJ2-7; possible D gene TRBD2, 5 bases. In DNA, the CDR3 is TGTGCCAGCAGCTTAGGCCCTGGAGAGGGCGAGCAGTACTTC. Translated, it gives CASSLGPGEGEQYF.